These 31 T cell receptor beta chains share one sample of origin, sequenced in a study of blood T cell repertoires in COVID-19. Produced via immunoSEQ multiplex PCR; TCRdb's table is partial and in-frame only. The sample holds roughly 300,000 clones, under 90% seen once. Sequences were obtained from peripheral blood. These receptors came from a woman aged 30 to 39 with COVID-19, enrolled during active disease.

The rearrangement joins TRBV28 to TRBJ2-1; TRBD1 aligns across 7 bases. The ends lost 5 bases at V and 5 bases at J; junction bases unmatched: 9. This CDR3 has 15 amino acids. CDR1 and CDR2 from the germline V gene are MDHEN and SYDVKM. CDR3 DNA: TGTGCCAGCAGTCCCCCCGGGACAGCCAACAATGAGCAGTTCTTC. Translating gives CASSPPGTANNEQFF.

The chain recombines TRBV15 with TRBJ2-3; TRBD2 might be the D (7 bases). Trimming removed 7 bases from V and 5 bases from J, with 16 bases in between. CDR1 is LNHNV and CDR2 is YYDKDF in the germline V gene (reference sequence). The CDR3 is made up of 14 amino acids. CDR3 DNA: TGTGCCACCATCGAGGGGGGGAGACTAGATACGCAGTATTTT. Residues: CATIEGGRLDTQYF.

The CDR3 nucleotides are TGTGCCAGCAGCTTGGCGGGCAGGCTAAGCTCCTACGAGCAGTACTTC. Translating gives CASSLAGRLSSYEQYF. The chain combines TRBV7-8 with TRBJ2-7; D may be TRBD2 (5 bases). Germline V gene sequence: CDR1 SGHVS, CDR2 FQNEAQ. There are 16 residues in the CDR3. V lost 3 bases, J lost 0 bases, and 15 bases lay in between. The full variable domain, its missing parts supplied by reference TRBV7-8 and TRBJ2-7, is GAGVSQSPRYKVAKRGQDVALRCDPISGHVSLFWYQQALGQGPEFLTYFQNEAQLDKSGLPSDRFFAERPEGSVSTLKIQRTQQEDSAVYLCASSLAGRLSSYEQYFGPGTRLTVT.

About this clone itself: This specimen includes other DNA sequences encoding the same CDR3. CDR3 region: CASSRNTGELFF. CDR3 nucleotide sequence: TGTGCCAGCAGCAGAAACACCGGGGAGCTGTTTTTT. The gene calls are TRBV6-5 and TRBJ2-2; no reliable D call. This CDR3 has 12 amino acids. The germline V gene has CDR1 MNHEY and CDR2 SVGAGI. V gave up 6 bases and J gave up 2 bases, with 4 bases separating them.

This sequence joins TRBV10-2 and TRBJ1-4, with a tentative D call TRBD1 (5 bases). Germline V gene data show CDR1 as WSHSY and CDR2 as SAAADI. The length of the CDR3 is 14 residues. CDR3 coding DNA: TGCGCTTCGGGGGATCCTCCAGGGAATGAAAAACTGTTTTTT. Translated, it gives CASGDPPGNEKLFF.

The V and J genes are TRBV19 and TRBJ1-1, with D unresolved. V was trimmed by 3 bases and J by 1 base, leaving 3 bases between them. Looked up from germline, CDR1 is LNHDA and CDR2 is SQIVND (reference sequence). This CDR3 is built from 12 residues. CDR3 coding DNA: TGTGCCAGTAGTATCGGGAACACTGAAGCTTTCTTT. As protein: CASSIGNTEAFF.

The rearrangement uses TRBV5-1 and TRBJ2-2; 14 bases match TRBD2. V trimming: 5 bases; J trimming: 3 bases; junction bases outside the gene matches: 12. The CDR3 length is 19 residues. Germline loops: CDR1 SGHRS, CDR2 YFSETQ. The CDR3 region is CASSYGLAGGQKYTGELFF. CDR3 nucleotide sequence: TGCGCCAGCAGTTACGGACTAGCGGGGGGCCAGAAATACACCGGGGAGCTGTTTTTT.

This chain joins TRBV7-9 and TRBJ1-6, with D perhaps TRBD1 (5 bases). Deletions cut 2 bases from V and 11 bases from J, with 22 bases between. Germline CDR1 reads SEHNR; CDR2 reads FQNEAQ (reference sequence). CDR3 size: 17 residues. CDR3 sequence reads: CASSLPTTASLGAPLHF. CDR3 bases: TGTGCCAGCAGCTTACCAACGACAGCCTCTCTGGGTGCACCCCTCCACTTT.

The chain joins TRBV18 to TRBJ1-2; weak D call: TRBD1 (6 bases). The CDR3 is 15 residues long. Per germline, CDR1 KGHSH and CDR2 LQKENI. Trimming removed 6 bases from V and 7 bases from J, with 21 bases in between. CDR3 in DNA: TGTGCCAGCTCGACTGGAGTCGCGGGGGCGGGTGGCTACACCTTC. Translation gives CASSTGVAGAGGYTF.

The rearrangement joins TRBV10-3 to TRBJ1-5; D not resolved. CDR1 and CDR2 (germline): ENHRY, SYGVKD. The CDR3 totals 14 residues. The V end was cut by 0 bases, the J end by 3 bases, with 6 bases between. The CDR3 is CAISESWPNQPQHF. CDR3 DNA sequence: TGTGCCATCAGTGAGTCCTGGCCCAATCAGCCCCAGCATTTT.

The rearrangement links TRBV28 to TRBJ2-1; tentatively, D is TRBD2 (7 bases). CDR3 length: 16 amino acids. Germline loops: CDR1 MDHEN, CDR2 SYDVKM. Deletions cut 5 bases from V and 4 bases from J, with 18 bases between. The CDR3 is CASSTRRGPHYNEQFF. DNA of the CDR3: TGTGCCAGCAGTACCCGGCGGGGGCCTCATTACAATGAGCAGTTCTTC.

The rearrangement links TRBV11-2 to TRBJ1-1; TRBD1 agrees at 7 bases. The CDR3 contains 13 residues. V trimming: 6 bases; J trimming: 1 base; junction bases outside the gene matches: 2. Germline CDR1 reads SGHAT; CDR2 reads FQNNGV. Here the CDR3 reads CASSWDRNTEAFF. The DNA for the CDR3 is TGTGCCAGCAGTTGGGACAGGAACACTGAAGCTTTCTTT.

The V and J genes are TRBV11-2 and TRBJ1-1, with D possibly TRBD1 on 5 matching bases. The V gene lost 4 bases and the J gene lost 1 base, with 16 bases spanning the gap. The CDR3 is 16 amino acids. Germline CDR1 reads SGHAT; CDR2 reads FQNNGV. The CDR3: CASSYPRGRGNTEAFF. The CDR3 region has the DNA TGTGCCAGCAGCTACCCGCGGGGAAGGGGGAACACTGAAGCTTTCTTT.

This clone occurred once. The V call is TRBV28, the J call TRBJ1-2; D uncertain. V was clipped by 4 bases and J by 1 base, with 7 bases between them. The germline CDR1 and CDR2 sequences are MDHEN and SYDVKM. CDR3 size: 13 residues. The CDR3 bases are TGTGCCAGCAGTTCAGGTATTAACTATGGCTACACCTTC. This gives the protein CASSSGINYGYTF.

The V call is TRBV3-1 (or the pseudogene TRBV3-2), the J call TRBJ1-4; D possibly corresponds to TRBD1 (6 bases). CDR3 length equals 15 residues. Germline CDR1 reads LGHDT; CDR2 reads YNNKEL (reference sequence). With 3 bases removed from V and 8 bases from J, the gap between germline ends came to 16 bases. In nucleotides, the CDR3 is TGTGCCAGCAGCCAGCGAACAGGGCCCCGAGAAAAACTGTTTTTT. Its translation: CASSQRTGPREKLFF.

This rearrangement joins TRBV6-1 to TRBJ1-1, with D tentatively TRBD1 (6 bases). Germline-derived CDR1 and CDR2 are MNHNS and SASEGT. V dropped 3 bases and J dropped 0 bases, with 11 bases sitting between them. The CDR3 consists of 15 residues. The CDR3 nucleotides are TGTGCCAGCAGTGACGTACAGGGTATGAACACTGAAGCTTTCTTT. Translated: CASSDVQGMNTEAFF.

This chain uses TRBV14 with TRBJ2-5; 12 nucleotides line up with TRBD2. J was trimmed by 0 bases and V by 4 bases; bases with no gene match: 15. The CDR3 loop spans 20 amino acids. Germline assignment: CDR1 SGHDN and CDR2 FVKESK. The CDR3 nucleotides are TGTGCCAGCAGCCGCATCCCGACTAGCGGGGGACTAAGGTACCAAGAGACCCAGTACTTC. It specifies CASSRIPTSGGLRYQETQYF.

V usage is TRBV29-1 and J usage is TRBJ1-1; 8 nucleotides match TRBD1. This CDR3 contains 15 residues. V was pared by 4 bases and J by 1 base, with 8 bases of the junction left unmatched. Per the germline V gene, CDR1 is SQVTM and CDR2 is ANQGSEA. The CDR3 loop reads CSVVVDRGRNTEAFF. The CDR3 nucleotides are TGCAGCGTTGTGGTTGACAGGGGACGGAACACTGAAGCTTTCTTT.

The V and J genes are TRBV27 and TRBJ2-7; TRBD2 aligns across 7 bases. CDR3 length: 16 residues. Trimming cost V 2 bases and J 0 bases; bases outside gene matches: 7. Germline CDR1 MNHEY, CDR2 SMNVEV (reference sequence). The CDR3: CASSLVPGGSSYEQYF. In DNA, the CDR3 is TGTGCCAGCAGTTTAGTTCCGGGGGGAAGCTCCTACGAGCAGTACTTC.

The rearrangement joins TRBV10-2 to TRBJ1-2; possibly TRBD1 for D (5 bases). This CDR3 comprises 11 residues. CDR1 WSHSY and CDR2 SAAADI come from the germline V gene. The V end was cut by 6 bases, the J end by 5 bases, with 7 bases between. In nucleotides, the CDR3 is TGCGCCAGCAGAACAGGTTATGGCTACACCTTC. Residues: CASRTGYGYTF.

The rearrangement joins TRBV7-2 to TRBJ1-2, with D possibly matching TRBD1 (6 bases). The CDR3 covers 14 residues. CDR1 is SGHTA, CDR2 FQGNSA, per germline. V lost 7 bases, J lost 4 bases, and 16 bases lay in between. For the CDR3, the DNA is TGTGCCAGCACCCCGACGGGGGGGGCCTATGGCTACACCTTC. Translation: CASTPTGGAYGYTF.

This rearrangement joins TRBV5-1 to TRBJ2-2, with no clear D. The CDR3 is 13 amino acids. The germline gives CDR1 SGHRS, CDR2 YFSETQ. Trimming pared 0 bases from V and 7 bases from J, leaving 7 bases between. The CDR3 spells CASSLGVGGELFF. The DNA of the CDR3 is TGCGCCAGCAGCTTGGGAGTCGGCGGGGAGCTGTTTTTT.

This clone has more than one count but fewer than ten. This chain connects TRBV2 to TRBJ1-5, with D unresolved. Germline V gene lookup returns CDR1 SNHLY and CDR2 FYNNEI. The CDR3 contains 14 residues. V lost 4 bases and J lost 6, with 13 bases in between. CDR3 amino acids: CASSAGGLGQPQHF. The DNA for the CDR3 is TGTGCCAGCAGTGCCGGAGGGCTCGGTCAGCCCCAGCATTTT.

This chain connects TRBV9 to TRBJ1-2; 7 bases align to TRBD1. The CDR3 covers 14 residues. V shed 3 bases and J 3 bases; nucleotides not matched to a gene: 5. Per germline, CDR1 SGDLS and CDR2 YYNGEE. The CDR3 DNA reads TGTGCCAGCAGCGCCGACAGGGCCGACTATGGCTACACCTTC. It is translated as CASSADRADYGYTF.

This chain joins TRBV12-5 and TRBJ2-1, with D maybe TRBD2 (7 bases). V was cut by 5 bases and J by 9 bases, with 23 bases left in between. This CDR3 spans 16 amino acids. The V gene's germline CDR1 is LGHNT and CDR2 FRNRAP. The chain's CDR3 is CASGLGGLDHTSEQFF. The CDR3 bases are TGTGCTAGTGGTCTCGGGGGGCTTGACCATACAAGTGAGCAGTTCTTC.

This sequence joins TRBV30 and TRBJ2-7, with a possible D match to TRBD2 (5 bases). V lost 0 bases and J lost 3, with 9 bases in between. This CDR3 has 13 amino acids. Germline V gene sequence: CDR1 GTSNPN, CDR2 SVGIG (reference sequence). This CDR3 is CAWSVDGIYEQYF. For the CDR3, the DNA is TGTGCCTGGAGTGTGGACGGGATCTACGAGCAGTACTTC.

This clone has just one count. J is TRBJ1-6 and V is TRBV19, with 12 bases that match TRBD1. The CDR3 contains 15 residues. Germline V lookup: CDR1 LNHDA, CDR2 SQIVND (reference sequence). Trimming removed 5 bases from V and 9 bases from J; junction bases left unmatched: 5. The CDR3 loop reads CASSEGQGASSPLHF. In nucleotides, the CDR3 is TGTGCCAGTAGTGAGGGACAGGGGGCAAGTTCACCCCTCCACTTT. Drawing the rest from reference TRBV19 and TRBJ1-6, the complete variable domain is DGGITQSPKYLFRKEGQNVTLSCEQNLNHDAMYWYRQDPGQGLRLIYYSQIVNDFQKGDIAEGYSVSREKKESFPLTVTSAQKNPTAFYLCASSEGQGASSPLHFGNGTRLTVT.

This clone was detected only once. This sequence joins TRBV11-3 and TRBJ2-5; TRBD2 matches 10 bases. Germline V gene data show CDR1 as SGHNT and CDR2 as YENEEA. After removal of 4 bases from V and 4 bases from J, the junction contained 3 bases not matched to a gene. The CDR3 totals 14 residues. CDR3 in amino acids: CASSSSGGGETQYF. The CDR3 nucleotides read TGTGCCAGCAGCTCTAGCGGGGGAGGAGAGACCCAGTACTTC.

The chain links TRBV7-9 to TRBJ1-2; a weak D match, TRBD1 (5 bases). Germline V CDR1 and CDR2: SEHNR, FQNEAQ (reference sequence). Trimming removed 1 base from V and 7 bases from J, with 10 bases in between. The CDR3 totals 13 residues. The CDR3 DNA reads TGTGCCAGCAGCTTAGGGGCAGGGCTTGGCTACACCTTC. Encoded protein: CASSLGAGLGYTF.

The CDR3 loop is CASSYLPTGTNTEAFF. Written as DNA, the CDR3 is TGTGCCAGCAGCTACCTTCCGACAGGGACGAACACTGAAGCTTTCTTT. The rearrangement links TRBV11-3 to TRBJ1-1; TRBD1 matches at 7 bases. V dropped 4 bases and J dropped 1; count of bases not matched to a gene: 9. Looked up from germline, CDR1 is SGHNT and CDR2 is YENEEA. The CDR3 is 16 amino acids.

The chain has TRBV30 and TRBJ1-5; TRBD1 agrees at 12 bases. The CDR3 loop spans 15 amino acids. CDR1 GTSNPN and CDR2 SVGIG come from the germline V gene (reference sequence). The V segment lost 1 base and the J segment 6 bases; nucleotides outside the gene matches: 4. The CDR3 is CAWSAGTGGTQPQHF. CDR3 sequence (DNA): TGTGCCTGGAGTGCAGGGACAGGGGGCACTCAGCCCCAGCATTTT.